This TCR beta chain appears in the sequencing data of a study of cytomegalovirus exposure and HLA in healthy donors. In the study overall: In a later analysis, the roughly 130 validation repertoires were reported to have used the same platform as the approximately 700 first-cohort repertoires.

The CDR3 has 10 residues. Germline CDR1 and CDR2: SQVTM and ANQGSEA. Trimming took 7 bases from V and 9 from J; bases not matched to a gene: 3. Only in-frame clones appear in the TCRdb table, and some are missing; sequencing was by immunoSEQ multiplex PCR. The table records about 140,000 clones, about 90% of them present only once. In the case of this clone: Its antigen is not identified.

Study-level findings and limits: A later analysis found first-cohort TCR clusters tended to co-occur in the roughly 120 validation repertoires. While the bulk of TCR sequences proved rare, some public TCRs turned up in many donors.

The rearrangement links TRBV29-1 to TRBJ2-1; 7 nucleotides match TRBD2. The sequenced sample was PBMCs. This sequence was found in a woman in her late teens or twenties in good health and CMV-seropositive. Here the CDR3 DNA reads TGCAGCGCCGCTAGCGGTGAGCAGTTCTTC. Translation gives CSAASGEQFF.